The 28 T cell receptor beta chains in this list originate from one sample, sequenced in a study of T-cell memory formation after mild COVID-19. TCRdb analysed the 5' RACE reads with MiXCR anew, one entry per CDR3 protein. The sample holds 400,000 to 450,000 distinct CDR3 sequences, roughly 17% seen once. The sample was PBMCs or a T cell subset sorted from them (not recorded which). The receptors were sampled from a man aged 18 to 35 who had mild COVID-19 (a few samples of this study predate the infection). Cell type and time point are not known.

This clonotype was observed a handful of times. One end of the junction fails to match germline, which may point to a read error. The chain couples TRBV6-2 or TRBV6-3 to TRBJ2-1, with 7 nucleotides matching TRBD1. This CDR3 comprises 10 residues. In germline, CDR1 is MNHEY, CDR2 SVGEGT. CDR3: CAEGGPAQFF. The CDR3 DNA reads TGCGCCGAAGGGGGCCCAGCACAGTTCTTC.

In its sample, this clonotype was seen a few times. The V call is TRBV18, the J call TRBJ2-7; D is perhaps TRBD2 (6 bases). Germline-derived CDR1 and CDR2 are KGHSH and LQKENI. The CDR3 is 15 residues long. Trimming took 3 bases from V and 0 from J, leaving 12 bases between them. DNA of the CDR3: TGTGCCAGCTCACCCCAGGGACTTGTCTCCTACGAGCAGTACTTC. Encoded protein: CASSPQGLVSYEQYF.

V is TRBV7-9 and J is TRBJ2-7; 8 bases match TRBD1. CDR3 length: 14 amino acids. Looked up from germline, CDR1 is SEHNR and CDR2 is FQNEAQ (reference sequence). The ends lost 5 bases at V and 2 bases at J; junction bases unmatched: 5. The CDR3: CASSTSTGAYEQYV. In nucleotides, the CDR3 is TGTGCCAGCAGCACCTCGACAGGGGCCTACGAGCAGTACGTC.

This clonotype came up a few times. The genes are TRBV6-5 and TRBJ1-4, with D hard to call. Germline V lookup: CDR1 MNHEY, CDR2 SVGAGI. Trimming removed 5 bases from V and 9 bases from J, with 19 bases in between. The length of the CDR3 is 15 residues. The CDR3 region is CASSPSRRLDKKLFF. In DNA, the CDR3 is TGTGCCAGCAGTCCAAGCCGGCGCCTGGATAAAAAACTGTTTTTT.

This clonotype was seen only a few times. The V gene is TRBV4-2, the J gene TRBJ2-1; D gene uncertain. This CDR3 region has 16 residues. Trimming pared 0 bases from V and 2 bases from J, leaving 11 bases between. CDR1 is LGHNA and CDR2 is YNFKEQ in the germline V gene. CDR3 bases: TGTGCCAGCAGCCAAGAAGCCGCGACCCCCTACAATGAGCAGTTCTTC. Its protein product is CASSQEAATPYNEQFF.

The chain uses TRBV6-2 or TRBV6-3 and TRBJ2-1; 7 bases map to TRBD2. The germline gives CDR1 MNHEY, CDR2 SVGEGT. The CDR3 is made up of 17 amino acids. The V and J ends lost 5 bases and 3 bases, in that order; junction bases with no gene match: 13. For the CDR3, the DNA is TGTGCCAGCAGTGGACGCTCTGGGCGGGGGTACTACAATGAGCAGTTCTTC. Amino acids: CASSGRSGRGYYNEQFF.

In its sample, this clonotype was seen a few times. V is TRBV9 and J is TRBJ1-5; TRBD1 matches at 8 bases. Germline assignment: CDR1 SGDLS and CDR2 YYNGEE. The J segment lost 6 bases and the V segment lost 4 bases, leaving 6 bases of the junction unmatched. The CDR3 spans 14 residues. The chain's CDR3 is CASSQTGERQPQHF. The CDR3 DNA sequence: TGTGCCAGCAGCCAGACAGGGGAGCGTCAGCCCCAGCATTTT.

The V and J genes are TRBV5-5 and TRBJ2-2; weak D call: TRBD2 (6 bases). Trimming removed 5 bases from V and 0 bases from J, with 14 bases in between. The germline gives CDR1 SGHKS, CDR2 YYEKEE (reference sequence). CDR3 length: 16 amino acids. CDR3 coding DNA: TGTGCCAGCAGAACCCGGGACTCTGCGAACACCGGGGAGCTGTTTTTT. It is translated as CASRTRDSANTGELFF.

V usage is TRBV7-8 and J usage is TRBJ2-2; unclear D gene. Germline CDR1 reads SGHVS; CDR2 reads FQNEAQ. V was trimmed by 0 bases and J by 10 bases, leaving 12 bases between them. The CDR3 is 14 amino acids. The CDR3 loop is CASSLASLAVELFF. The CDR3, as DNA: TGTGCCAGCAGCTTAGCTAGTTTAGCCGTGGAGCTGTTTTTT.

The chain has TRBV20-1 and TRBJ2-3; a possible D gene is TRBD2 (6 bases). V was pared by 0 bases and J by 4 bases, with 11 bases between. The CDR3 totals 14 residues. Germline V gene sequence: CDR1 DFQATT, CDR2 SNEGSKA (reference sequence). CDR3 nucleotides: TGCAGTGCTAGAGATCAGCGGGCTGCAGATACGCAGTATTTT. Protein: CSARDQRAADTQYF.

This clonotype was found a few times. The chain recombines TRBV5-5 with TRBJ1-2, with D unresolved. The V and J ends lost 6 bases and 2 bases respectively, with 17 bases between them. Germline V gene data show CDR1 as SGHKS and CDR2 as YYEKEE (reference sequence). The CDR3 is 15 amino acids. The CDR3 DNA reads TGTGCCAGCAACTTTTCCCCTACACGCAACTATGGCTACACCTTC. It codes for CASNFSPTRNYGYTF.

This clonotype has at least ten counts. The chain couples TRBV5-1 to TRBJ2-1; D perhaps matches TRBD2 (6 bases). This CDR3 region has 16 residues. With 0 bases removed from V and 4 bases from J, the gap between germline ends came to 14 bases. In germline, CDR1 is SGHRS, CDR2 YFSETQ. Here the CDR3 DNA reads TGCGCCAGCAGCTTGGGCTCGGGCGGGGCATACAATGAGCAGTTCTTC. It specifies CASSLGSGGAYNEQFF.

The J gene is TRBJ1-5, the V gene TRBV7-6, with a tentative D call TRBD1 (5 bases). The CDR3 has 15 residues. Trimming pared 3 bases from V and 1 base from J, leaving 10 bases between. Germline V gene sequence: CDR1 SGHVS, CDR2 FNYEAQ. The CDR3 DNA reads TGTGCCAGCAGCTTGGGGGGGTCGAGCAATCAGCCCCAGCATTTT. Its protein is CASSLGGSSNQPQHF. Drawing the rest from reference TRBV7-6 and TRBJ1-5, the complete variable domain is GAGVSQSPRYKVTKRGQDVALRCDPISGHVSLYWYRQALGQGPEFLTYFNYEAQQDKSGLPNDRFSAERPEGSISTLTIQRTEQRDSAMYRCASSLGGSSNQPQHFGDGTRLSIL.

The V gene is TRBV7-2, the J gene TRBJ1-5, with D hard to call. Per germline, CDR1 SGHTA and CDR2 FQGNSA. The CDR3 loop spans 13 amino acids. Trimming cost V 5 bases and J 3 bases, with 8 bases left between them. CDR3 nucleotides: TGTGCCAGCAGCAGGGTTTTCAATCAGCCCCAGCATTTT. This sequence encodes CASSRVFNQPQHF.

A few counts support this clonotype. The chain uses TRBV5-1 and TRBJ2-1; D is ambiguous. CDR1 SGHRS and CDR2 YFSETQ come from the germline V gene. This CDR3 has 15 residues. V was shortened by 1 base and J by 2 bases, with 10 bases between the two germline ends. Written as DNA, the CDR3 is TGCGCCAGCAGCTTGAGGGCTCCTACCTACAATGAGCAGTTCTTC. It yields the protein CASSLRAPTYNEQFF.

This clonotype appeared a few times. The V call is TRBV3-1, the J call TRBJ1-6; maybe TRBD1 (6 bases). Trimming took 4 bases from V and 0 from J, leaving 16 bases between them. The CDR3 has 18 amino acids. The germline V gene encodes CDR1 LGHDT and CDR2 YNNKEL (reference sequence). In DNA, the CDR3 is TGTGCCAGCAGCCCCAGACAGGTCATGAGCTCCTATAATTCACCCCTCCACTTT. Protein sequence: CASSPRQVMSSYNSPLHF.

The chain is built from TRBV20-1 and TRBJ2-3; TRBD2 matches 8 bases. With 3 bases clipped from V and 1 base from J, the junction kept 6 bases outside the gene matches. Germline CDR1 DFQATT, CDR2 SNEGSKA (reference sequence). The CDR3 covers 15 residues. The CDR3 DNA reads TGCAGTGCTAGTGCATTAGCGGGGCGCACAGATACGCAGTATTTT. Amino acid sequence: CSASALAGRTDTQYF.

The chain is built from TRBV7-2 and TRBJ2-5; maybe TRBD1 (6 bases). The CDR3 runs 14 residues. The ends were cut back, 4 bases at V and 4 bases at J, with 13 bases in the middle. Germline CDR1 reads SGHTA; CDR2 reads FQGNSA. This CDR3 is CASSYGQIPETQYF. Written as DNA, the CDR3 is TGTGCCAGCAGCTACGGACAGATACCAGAGACCCAGTACTTC.

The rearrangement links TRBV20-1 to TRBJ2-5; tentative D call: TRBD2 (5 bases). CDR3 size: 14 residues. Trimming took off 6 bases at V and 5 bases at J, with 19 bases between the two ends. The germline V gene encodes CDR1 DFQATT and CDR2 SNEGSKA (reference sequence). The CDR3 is CSASAPGSGETQYF. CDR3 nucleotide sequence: TGCAGTGCGAGCGCTCCGGGGAGTGGGGAGACCCAGTACTTC.

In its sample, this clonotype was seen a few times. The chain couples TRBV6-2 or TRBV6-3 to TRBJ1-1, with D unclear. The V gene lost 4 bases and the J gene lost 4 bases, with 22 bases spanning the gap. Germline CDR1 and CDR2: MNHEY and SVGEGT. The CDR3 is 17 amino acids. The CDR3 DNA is TGTGCCAGCAGTTTCTTACCCGCCAGTGATCGGGTCACTGAAGCTTTCTTT. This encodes CASSFLPASDRVTEAFF.

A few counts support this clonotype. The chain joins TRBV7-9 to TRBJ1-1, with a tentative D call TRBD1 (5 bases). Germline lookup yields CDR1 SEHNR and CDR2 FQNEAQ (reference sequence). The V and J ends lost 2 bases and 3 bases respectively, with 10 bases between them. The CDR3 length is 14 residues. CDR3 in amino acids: CASSLPEGHTEAFF. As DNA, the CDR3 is TGTGCCAGCAGCTTACCTGAGGGGCACACTGAAGCTTTCTTT.

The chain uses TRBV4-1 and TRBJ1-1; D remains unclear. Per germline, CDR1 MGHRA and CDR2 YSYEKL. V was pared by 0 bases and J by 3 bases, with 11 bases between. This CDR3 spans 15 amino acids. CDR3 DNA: TGCGCCAGCAGCCAAGATTCGCATGTAGACACTGAAGCTTTCTTT. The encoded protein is CASSQDSHVDTEAFF.

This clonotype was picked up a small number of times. This chain's CDR3 is CASSLAGGDAGYTF. The CDR3 DNA reads TGTGCCAGCAGTTTGGCAGGGGGCGATGCTGGCTACACCTTC. The chain employs TRBV12-3 or TRBV12-4 and TRBJ1-2, with 8 bases matching TRBD1. This CDR3 comprises 14 residues. The V segment lost 3 bases and the J segment 7 bases; nucleotides outside the gene matches: 7.

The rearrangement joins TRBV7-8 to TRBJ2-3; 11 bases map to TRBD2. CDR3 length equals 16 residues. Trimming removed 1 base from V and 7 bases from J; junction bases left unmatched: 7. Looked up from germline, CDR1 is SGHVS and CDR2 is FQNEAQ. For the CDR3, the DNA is TGTGCCAGCAGCTTAGGTCGGCTAGCGGGGGGTAATACGCAGTATTTT. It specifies CASSLGRLAGGNTQYF.

The CDR3 loop is CASSLIGKLNTEAFF. CDR3 bases: TGTGCCAGCAGCTTGATTGGGAAGCTGAACACTGAAGCTTTCTTT. The chain links TRBV5-6 to TRBJ1-1; D is uncertain. Between the trimmed V and J ends, which lost 1 base and 0 bases, there was a span of 10 bases. Germline V gene data show CDR1 as SGHDT and CDR2 as YYEEEE. The CDR3 has 15 residues.

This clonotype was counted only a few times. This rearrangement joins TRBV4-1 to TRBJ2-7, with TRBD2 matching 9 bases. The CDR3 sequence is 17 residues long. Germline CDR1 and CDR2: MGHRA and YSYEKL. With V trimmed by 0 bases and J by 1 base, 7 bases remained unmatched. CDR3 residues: CASSQEGSGGSSYEQYF. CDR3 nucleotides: TGCGCCAGCAGCCAAGAAGGCAGCGGGGGGTCGTCCTACGAGCAGTACTTC.

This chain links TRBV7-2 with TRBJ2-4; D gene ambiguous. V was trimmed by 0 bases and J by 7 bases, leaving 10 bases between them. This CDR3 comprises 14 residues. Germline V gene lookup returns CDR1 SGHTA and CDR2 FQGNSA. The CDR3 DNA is TGTGCCAGCAGCTTAGCGGCGTTGGGGAACATTCAGTACTTC. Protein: CASSLAALGNIQYF. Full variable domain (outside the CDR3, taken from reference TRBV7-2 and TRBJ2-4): GAGVSQSPSNKVTEKGKDVELRCDPISGHTALYWYRQSLGQGLEFLIYFQGNSAPDKSGLPSDRFSAERTGGSVSTLTIQRTQQEDSAVYLCASSLAALGNIQYFGAGTRLSVL.

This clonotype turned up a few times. The CDR3 DNA sequence: TGTGCCAGCAGCCAAGATTGGCAGGGATCGCAGTATTTT. Protein: CASSQDWQGSQYF. The chain couples TRBV14 to TRBJ2-3, with D possibly being TRBD1 (5 bases). The CDR3 is made up of 13 amino acids. Germline V gene data show CDR1 as SGHDN and CDR2 as FVKESK. V shed 0 bases and J shed 10 bases, with 11 bases lying between them.